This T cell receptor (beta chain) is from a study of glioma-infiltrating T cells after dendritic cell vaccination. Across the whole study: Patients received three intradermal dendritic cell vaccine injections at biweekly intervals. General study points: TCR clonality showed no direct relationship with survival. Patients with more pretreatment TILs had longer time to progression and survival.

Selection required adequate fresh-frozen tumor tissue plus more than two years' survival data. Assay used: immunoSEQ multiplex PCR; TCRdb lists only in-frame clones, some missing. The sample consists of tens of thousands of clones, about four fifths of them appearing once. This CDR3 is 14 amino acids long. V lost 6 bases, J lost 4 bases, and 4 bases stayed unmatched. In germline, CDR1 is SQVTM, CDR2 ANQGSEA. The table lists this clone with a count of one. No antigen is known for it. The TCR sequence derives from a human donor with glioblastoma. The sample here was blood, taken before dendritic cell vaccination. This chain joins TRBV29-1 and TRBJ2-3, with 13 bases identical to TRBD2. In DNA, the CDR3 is TGCAGCGTAAGGACTAGCGGGGGTGCAGATACGCAGTATTTT. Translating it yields CSVRTSGGADTQYF.